A selection of T cell receptor beta chains follows, all from one sample in a study of OX40 agonist ivuxolimab in advanced cancers. Sequenced by immunoSEQ multiplex PCR; TCRdb stores in-frame clones only, minus some. Of under 80,000 clones listed, 88% were seen once; the top ten hold about 4%. Sequenced here: CD4+ or CD8+ T cells sorted from blood, sampled in a trial of the OX40 agonist ivuxolimab. These receptors were obtained from an adult with an advanced solid tumor such as melanoma, head and neck, liver or kidney cancer. Both conserved end residues are part of each CDR3. Each record gives: clone size, J gene, D gene, CDR3 length, V gene, CDR3 protein, CDR3 DNA. A D gene is named only where the DNA matches it firmly. Some rows have no size entry. The others give once, few or many, or a class for an expanded clone.

>NA|TRBJ2-7|TRBD1|15|TRBV6-1
CASSASGTGFYEQYF
TGTGCCAGCAGTGCCTCCGGGACAGGATTTTACGAGCAGTACTTC
>NA|TRBJ1-1|TRBD1|14|TRBV5-1
CASSLGTTGVEAFF
TGCGCCAGCAGCTTGGGGACCACAGGGGTAGAAGCTTTCTTT
>NA|TRBJ1-2|NA|14|TRBV11-2
CASSSTDANYGYTF
TGTGCCAGCAGCTCGACAGATGCCAACTATGGCTACACCTTC
>NA|TRBJ1-3|NA|13|TRBV2
CASSRSSGNTIYF
TGTGCCAGCAGCCGAAGCTCTGGAAACACCATATATTTT
>NA|TRBJ1-3|TRBD1|16|TRBV4-2
CASSPGQPQSGNTIYF
TGTGCCAGCAGCCCGGGACAGCCACAATCTGGAAACACCATATATTTT
>NA|TRBJ1-2|TRBD1|12|TRBV5-1
CASSLGDRDYTF
TGCGCCAGCAGCTTGGGGGACAGGGACTACACCTTC
>NA|TRBJ2-7|NA|15|TRBV27
CASSSSRAKGFEQYF
TGTGCCAGCAGTTCCAGCAGGGCTAAGGGGTTCGAGCAGTACTTC
>NA|TRBJ2-1|TRBD2|16|TRBV5-1
CASSLTSGGAYNEQFF
TGCGCCAGCAGCTTGACTAGCGGGGGAGCCTACAATGAGCAGTTCTTC
>NA|TRBJ1-5|TRBD1|15|TRBV6-1
CASRDHGQGYQPQHF
TGTGCCAGCAGAGACCATGGACAGGGTTATCAGCCCCAGCATTTT
>once|TRBJ2-1|TRBD2|15|TRBV6-1
CASSGASGDRTGQFF
TGTGCCAGCAGTGGAGCTAGCGGAGATCGAACCGGGCAGTTCTTC
>NA|TRBJ2-1|TRBD2|15|TRBV7-8
CASSASSGRHNEQFF
TGTGCCAGCAGCGCCAGTAGCGGGAGACACAATGAGCAGTTCTTC
>NA|TRBJ2-7|TRBD2|17|TRBV5-1
CASSLGGLAVSSYEQYF
TGCGCCAGTTCTCTTGGGGGACTAGCGGTGAGCTCCTACGAGCAGTACTTC
>NA|TRBJ1-3|NA|14|TRBV30
CAWGTANSGNTIYF
TGTGCCTGGGGGACGGCGAACTCTGGAAACACCATATATTTT
>NA|TRBJ2-7|NA|17|TRBV23-1
CASSQYHRNRETYEQYF
TGCGCCAGCAGTCAATACCACCGGAACCGGGAGACTTACGAGCAGTACTTC
>few|TRBJ1-4|NA|14|TRBV7-6
CASSFDTVNEKLFF
TGTGCCAGCAGCTTCGACACAGTTAATGAAAAACTGTTTTTT
>NA|TRBJ2-7|TRBD2|15|TRBV10-1
CASREGLAQTYEQYF
TGCGCCAGCAGGGAAGGACTAGCGCAAACCTACGAGCAGTACTTC
>NA|TRBJ2-4|NA|15|TRBV6-1
CASSEGPRAKNIQYF
TGTGCCAGCAGTGAAGGCCCAAGAGCCAAAAACATTCAGTACTTC
>NA|TRBJ1-1|NA|13|TRBV9
CASSEQVNTEAFF
TGTGCCAGCAGCGAACAGGTGAACACTGAAGCTTTCTTT
>few|TRBJ2-7|NA|15|TRBV5-6
CASSYRPRPRDEQYF
TGTGCCAGCAGCTACCGCCCGCGGCCGAGGGACGAGCAGTACTTC
>NA|TRBJ1-2|NA|14|TRBV18
CASSLLGLFFGYTF
NA
>once|TRBJ2-3|NA|18|TRBV27
CASSLSASWGVSSDTQYF
TGTGCCAGCAGTTTATCGGCCTCTTGGGGCGTGAGTTCAGATACGCAGTATTTT
>NA|TRBJ1-1|NA|18|TRBV30
CAWSETQWTLRENTEAFF
TGTGCCTGGAGCGAAACTCAATGGACACTAAGGGAGAACACTGAAGCTTTCTTT
>NA|TRBJ1-2|NA|15|TRBV18
CASSPSEDGKYGYTF
TGTGCCAGCTCACCGAGCGAGGACGGTAAATATGGCTACACCTTC
>NA|TRBJ1-6|TRBD1|16|TRBV6-5
CASSYSGGQNNSPLHF
TGTGCCAGCAGTTACTCAGGGGGACAGAATAATTCACCCCTCCACTTT
>NA|TRBJ2-2|TRBD2|18|TRBV4-2
CASSQDIIAGAGTGELFF
TGTGCCAGCAGCCAAGATATAATAGCGGGAGCCGGCACCGGGGAGCTGTTTTTT
>NA|TRBJ2-5|NA|12|TRBV5-1
CASSPDLETQYF
TGCGCCAGCAGCCCGGATCTAGAGACCCAGTACTTC
>NA|TRBJ1-2|TRBD1|15|TRBV7-2
CASSLVSGGRDGYTF
TGTGCCAGCAGCTTAGTCTCAGGGGGCCGGGATGGCTACACCTTC
>NA|TRBJ2-3|TRBD2|14|TRBV7-9
CASSKGLGTDTQYF
TGTGCCAGCAGCAAGGGACTAGGCACAGATACGCAGTATTTT
>NA|TRBJ1-3|NA|14|TRBV29-1
CSVITEFSGNTIYF
TGCAGCGTTATCACCGAGTTCTCTGGAAACACCATATATTTT
>NA|TRBJ1-5|NA|15|TRBV7-2
CASSLGLGSNQPQHF
TGTGCCAGCAGCTTAGGCTTGGGGAGCAATCAGCCCCAGCATTTT
>NA|TRBJ2-7|NA|12|TRBV28
CASSLSFYEQYF
TGTGCCAGCAGTTTATCCTTTTACGAGCAGTACTTC
>NA|TRBJ2-3|TRBD2|16|TRBV5-1
CASSLGPSGTSDTQYF
TGCGCCAGCAGCTTGGGGCCTAGCGGGACCTCCGATACGCAGTATTTT
>NA|TRBJ2-5|NA|13|TRBV10-1
CASSESTGETQYF
TGCGCCAGCAGTGAGTCTACCGGAGAGACCCAGTACTTC
>few|TRBJ1-6|NA|14|TRBV27
CASSSGFPNSPLHF
TGTGCCAGCAGTTCTGGGTTCCCTAATTCACCCCTCCACTTT
>NA|TRBJ2-7|NA|15|TRBV19
CASRLEGKVAYEQYF
TGTGCCAGTAGACTCGAGGGGAAGGTAGCCTACGAGCAGTACTTC
>NA|TRBJ2-1|TRBD1|13|TRBV5-4
CASSYRGNNEQFF
TGTGCCAGCTCCTACAGGGGGAACAATGAGCAGTTCTTC
>NA|TRBJ2-7|NA|12|TRBV10-1
CASSEGNLEQYF
TGCGCCAGCAGTGAGGGAAATCTCGAGCAGTACTTC
>NA|TRBJ1-5|NA|13|TRBV19
CASSEGVRQPQHF
TGTGCCAGTAGTGAGGGAGTGAGACAGCCCCAGCATTTT
>NA|TRBJ2-5|NA|12|TRBV10-2
CASSRDRVTQYF
TGCGCCAGCAGTAGGGACCGAGTGACCCAGTACTTC
>NA|TRBJ2-7|TRBD2|17|TRBV9
CASSGLGLAGGGAEQYF
TGTGCCAGCAGCGGCTTGGGACTAGCGGGGGGCGGGGCCGAGCAGTACTTC
>NA|TRBJ1-5|NA|13|TRBV6-1
CASRVSSNQPQHF
TGTGCCAGCCGGGTCTCTAGCAATCAGCCCCAGCATTTT
>NA|TRBJ2-1|TRBD2|15|TRBV6-5
CASSYSWTSNHEQFF
TGTGCCAGCAGTTACTCTTGGACTAGCAACCATGAGCAGTTCTTC
>NA|TRBJ2-5|NA|13|TRBV15
CATSRDPRETQYF
TGTGCCACCAGCAGAGATCCCCGGGAGACCCAGTACTTC
>NA|TRBJ2-7|NA|12|TRBV6-1
CASTGVSYEQYF
TGTGCCAGCACGGGGGTCTCCTACGAGCAGTACTTC
>NA|TRBJ2-7|NA|15|TRBV27
CASSLGFSGSYEQYF
TGTGCCAGCAGTTTAGGTTTCTCAGGGTCCTACGAGCAGTACTTC
>NA|TRBJ2-7|NA|12|TRBV30
CAWSLIGYEQYF
TGTGCCTGGAGTCTAATCGGGTACGAGCAGTACTTC
>NA|TRBJ2-1|NA|16|TRBV11-2
CASSLGAGSSYNEQFF
TGTGCCAGCAGCTTAGGGGCGGGAAGCTCCTACAATGAGCAGTTCTTC
>NA|TRBJ1-5|NA|14|TRBV2
CASRGHPGGQPQHF
TGTGCCAGCAGGGGCCATCCCGGGGGTCAGCCCCAGCATTTT
>NA|TRBJ1-4|NA|13|TRBV5-1
CASSLGIGEKLFF
TGCGCCAGCAGCTTGGGGATTGGAGAAAAACTGTTTTTT
>NA|TRBJ1-2|TRBD1|14|TRBV6-1
CASSVTGVGNRYTF
TGTGCCAGCAGTGTAACAGGGGTTGGCAATCGCTACACCTTC
>once|TRBJ2-7|NA|14|TRBV7-9
CASSLDGSSYEQYF
TGTGCCAGCAGCTTAGACGGGAGCTCCTACGAGCAGTACTTC
>NA|TRBJ1-4|TRBD1|17|TRBV30
CAWGQGASSATNEKLFF
TGTGCCTGGGGACAGGGGGCGAGCTCGGCAACTAATGAAAAACTGTTTTTT
>NA|TRBJ2-7|NA|17|TRBV28
CASSSRGDWDGPYEQYF
TGTGCCAGCAGTAGTAGGGGGGATTGGGACGGACCCTACGAGCAGTACTTC
>NA|TRBJ1-1|TRBD1|13|TRBV10-2
CASMGTGGLEAFF
TGCGCCAGCATGGGGACAGGGGGCCTTGAAGCTTTCTTT